This paragraph covers one T cell receptor beta chain sequence. Within the sample, other DNA sequences also encode this same CDR3. These data are taken from a study of blood T cell repertoires in COVID-19. Study summary: Collection of acute and convalescent COVID-19 samples took place in the United States, Italy and Spain. Sources were T cells, B-cell-depleted T cells, or PBMCs; the material itself was cDNA or gDNA.

In the study's own analysis: Reference gene primer amplification gave nucleated cell count estimates. Here immunoSEQ multiplex PCR was the method, and the copy in TCRdb shows in-frame clones only, minus some. That table is the source of V, J and clone size, and D and trimming were worked out from the DNA. There are 60,000 to 85,000 clones in the sample; approximately 86% occur only once, and 15% to 20% lies in the top ten. The CDR3 spans 13 residues. J gave up 4 bases and V 5 bases, and 4 bases lay outside the gene matches. This clonotype was sampled from a human donor in a cohort sampled during active COVID-19. The chain uses TRBV12-3 or TRBV12-4 and TRBJ1-1; 7 nucleotides align to TRBD1. The sequenced material came from peripheral blood. The CDR3 region is CASSPTGLTEAFF. CDR3 nucleotides: TGTGCCAGCAGTCCGACAGGGCTCACTGAAGCTTTCTTT.